This T cell receptor beta chain came from a study of response to subunit inactivated influenza vaccine. Study-wide results and caveats: The study's authors posited that every seasonal influenza vaccination enlists few new T cells.

This clonotype was seen a few times. The antigen is undetermined. Using its own MiXCR run on the RT-PCR reads, TCRdb lists one record per CDR3 protein. The table lists just under 550,000 distinct CDR3 sequences, 20% to 25% of them singletons. The V gene's germline CDR1 is SGHTA and CDR2 FQGNSA. The CDR3 covers 16 residues. The V segment lost 5 bases and the J segment 0 bases; nucleotides outside the gene matches: 7. These data were also reused for a study on T cells expressing NK-cell markers. That source adds: TCR beta cDNA was generated via 5'RACE template switching incorporating UMIs. Source material for TCR beta repertoires consisted of sorted CD3+CD56+NKG2C+, CD3+CD56+NKG2C- and CD3+CD56-NKG2C+ T cells. Sequenced donors, eight in total, included seven who were HCMV-seropositive and one who was seronegative. Five or six of the donors carried dominant NKG2C+ clonotypes that took up 1.0-7.0% of their CD8+ T cells.

The chain couples TRBV7-2 to TRBJ2-1; 7 bases match TRBD1. The sequencing used CD4+ T cells sorted from PBMCs, collected 12 days after vaccination. The receptor was derived from a man aged 45-65 years who received an inactivated influenza vaccine. The CDR3 DNA sequence: TGTGCCAGCAGCCGGAGACAGGGCGGCTCCTACAATGAGCAGTTCTTC. Residues: CASSRRQGGSYNEQFF.